Below are 32 T cell receptor beta chains sequenced from a single sample in a study of metastatic and nonmetastatic thyroid tumors. TCRdb reanalyzed the PCR reads via MiXCR. The sample includes about 12,000 clones, about 32% seen only once; the top ten take over 9.5%. All patients reached thyroid surgery having received no treatment beforehand. Sequenced sample: tumor tissue. Source of these receptors: a female donor with papillary thyroid cancer or a benign thyroid nodule (not recorded which). Some clones in this sample may be carry-over from other donors' samples.

The sample holds many counts of this clone. The gene calls are TRBV5-5 and TRBJ2-2; the D call may be TRBD1 or TRBD2 (5 bases each). There are 16 residues in the CDR3. V was shortened by 1 base and J by 4 bases, with 14 bases between the two germline ends. The V gene's germline CDR1 is SGHKS and CDR2 YYEKEE (reference sequence). CDR3 nucleotide sequence: TGTGCCAGCAGCTTGCGTGGGGACGGTGGCACCGGGGAGCTGTTTTTT. Residues: CASSLRGDGGTGELFF.

This clone has at least ten counts. The V and J genes are TRBV16 and TRBJ1-6, with 10 positions matching TRBD1. Losses at the gene ends were 3 bases for V and 9 bases for J; bases not matched to a gene: 8. Looked up from germline, CDR1 is KGHSY and CDR2 is FQNENV. The CDR3 is 16 amino acids. CDR3 bases: TGTGCCAGCAGCCACCAACCGGGACAGGGGACTTCACCCCTCCACTTT. Translation: CASSHQPGQGTSPLHF.

In this sample, this clone turned up many times. This sample includes further DNA sequences coding for the same CDR3. The V gene is TRBV20-1, the J gene TRBJ2-3, with 7 bases lining up with TRBD2. Germline loops: CDR1 DFQATT, CDR2 SNEGSKA (reference sequence). There are 16 residues in the CDR3. V lost 1 base, J lost 0 bases, and 7 bases stayed unmatched. The CDR3 spells CSARALAGASTDTQYF. The DNA of the CDR3 is TGCAGTGCTAGAGCTTTAGCGGGCGCAAGCACAGATACGCAGTATTTT.

The chain carries TRBV20-1 and TRBJ1-6, with D perhaps matching TRBD1 (6 bases). Trimming stripped 5 bases from V and 9 bases from J, with 17 bases between. Germline CDR1 DFQATT, CDR2 SNEGSKA (reference sequence). CDR3 length equals 14 residues. The CDR3 here is CSAQEYREVSPLHF. CDR3 in DNA: TGCAGTGCTCAAGAGTACAGGGAAGTTTCACCCCTCCACTTT.

This clone counts as medium-sized. This chain uses TRBV2 with TRBJ2-1; 10 positions match TRBD2. Per germline, CDR1 SNHLY and CDR2 FYNNEI. After removal of 10 bases from V and 7 bases from J, the junction contained 10 bases not matched to a gene. There are 14 residues in the CDR3. CDR3: CATSIAGGLNEQFF. Here the CDR3 DNA reads TGTGCCACGTCGATAGCGGGGGGCCTGAATGAGCAGTTCTTC.

The table lists this clone with a few counts. CDR3 sequence reads: CASSFPPGQTQYF. DNA for the CDR3: TGTGCCAGCAGTTTCCCCCCCGGCCAGACCCAGTACTTC. J is TRBJ2-5 and V is TRBV12-3 or TRBV12-4; D is unclear. The CDR3 covers 13 residues. V lost 3 bases and J 6 bases, leaving 11 bases between the germline ends.

This chain joins TRBV20-1 and TRBJ2-7; TRBD1 aligns across 8 bases. Germline loops: CDR1 DFQATT, CDR2 SNEGSKA (reference sequence). The ends lost 5 bases at V and 2 bases at J; junction bases unmatched: 11. This CDR3 spans 15 amino acids. CDR3: CSASPRDRITYEQYF. The DNA of the CDR3 is TGCAGTGCTTCCCCTCGGGACAGGATAACCTACGAGCAGTACTTC.

This clone has ten or more counts. A single base separates this from a much larger clone, so it may be a read error. Other DNA sequences in this sample translate to the same CDR3. V usage is TRBV10-2 and J usage is TRBJ1-1; TRBD1 is a possible D gene (6 bases). From germline, CDR1 is WSHSY and CDR2 SAAADI. The V and J ends lost 3 bases and 8 bases respectively, with 16 bases between them. The CDR3 contains 14 residues. The CDR3 protein is CASSDTGLSTEAFF. The CDR3 DNA is TGCGCCAGCAGTGACACAGGGTTAAGCACAGAAGCTTTCTTT.

A remark on this clone: This may be a read error, as it is one base from a much larger clone. This chain connects TRBV24-1 to TRBJ2-1, with 7 bases matching TRBD2. The V gene's germline CDR1 is KGHDR and CDR2 SFDVKD. V was clipped by 8 bases and J by 7 bases; unmatched bases: 10. The CDR3 consists of 14 residues. CDR3 bases: TGTGCCACCAATTCCCCGGGACTATCTAATGAGCAGTTCTTC. Translated: CATNSPGLSNEQFF.

The chain carries TRBV9 and TRBJ2-3, with a tentative D call TRBD1 (6 bases). In germline, CDR1 is SGDLS, CDR2 YYNGEE. CDR3 length equals 15 residues. V lost 0 bases, J lost 3 bases, and 11 bases lay in between. The chain's CDR3 is CASSVEQGRTDTQYF. CDR3 DNA sequence: TGTGCCAGCAGCGTAGAACAGGGAAGGACAGATACGCAGTATTTT.

The genes are TRBV7-2 and TRBJ2-1; 8 nucleotides match TRBD1. The CDR3 loop spans 14 amino acids. With V trimmed by 7 bases and J by 4 bases, 6 bases remained unmatched. Germline CDR1 SGHTA, CDR2 FQGNSA. The CDR3 DNA reads as TGTGCCAGCAACCGGGACAGGCCATACAATGAGCAGTTCTTC. This encodes CASNRDRPYNEQFF.

The chain combines TRBV20-1 with TRBJ2-1, with TRBD2 identical over 10 bases. The CDR3 loop spans 16 amino acids. J gave up 10 bases and V 5 bases, and 17 bases lay outside the gene matches. Germline CDR1 is DFQATT and CDR2 is SNEGSKA (reference sequence). This CDR3 is CSAPSGTSVMGGEQFF. The CDR3 DNA sequence: TGCAGTGCTCCCTCCGGGACTAGCGTCATGGGGGGGGAGCAGTTCTTC.

The genes are TRBV11-2 and TRBJ2-7; tentative D call: TRBD1 (5 bases). Germline CDR1 reads SGHAT; CDR2 reads FQNNGV. The CDR3 is 14 residues long. V was shortened by 5 bases and J by 3 bases, with 14 bases between the two germline ends. CDR3 in amino acids: CASSHTDTFYEQYF. For the CDR3, the DNA is TGTGCCAGCAGCCACACGGACACATTCTACGAGCAGTACTTC.

This clone was seen only a few times. The chain employs TRBV11-3 and TRBJ2-7; D ambiguous. The CDR3 is made up of 13 amino acids. CDR1 and CDR2 (germline): SGHNT, YENEEA. Trimming left V 2 bases short and J 3 bases short, with 8 bases between. The chain's CDR3 is CASSLWACYEQYF. The CDR3, as DNA: TGTGCCAGCAGCTTATGGGCTTGCTACGAGCAGTACTTC. The variable domain in full, completed from reference TRBV11-3 and TRBJ2-7, reads EAGVVQSPRYKIIEKKQPVAFWCNPISGHNTLYWYLQNLGQGPELLIRYENEEAVDDSQLPKDRFSAERLKGVDSTLKIQPAELGDSAVYLCASSLWACYEQYFGPGTRLTVT.

The rearrangement links TRBV2 to TRBJ2-1; a possible D gene is TRBD2 (5 bases). The CDR3 covers 14 residues. Per the germline V gene, CDR1 is SNHLY and CDR2 is FYNNEI. V gave up 4 bases and J gave up 11 bases, with 18 bases separating them. The CDR3 DNA is TGTGCCAGCAGTGGACCTAACAAGGGAGAAAAGCAGTTCTTC. It encodes CASSGPNKGEKQFF.

The chain is built from TRBV5-1 and TRBJ2-1, with a weak D call TRBD1 (6 bases). Deletions cut 0 bases from V and 5 bases from J, with 21 bases between. The CDR3 contains 18 residues. CDR1 is SGHRS and CDR2 is YFSETQ in the germline V gene. The CDR3 DNA reads TGCGCCAGCAGCTTGGTGGGGACACCAATTGATGGGCACAATGAGCAGTTCTTC. It specifies CASSLVGTPIDGHNEQFF. Full variable domain (remainder filled in from reference TRBV5-1 and TRBJ2-1): KAGVTQTPRYLIKTRGQQVTLSCSPISGHRSVSWYQQTPGQGLQFLFEYFSETQRNKGNFPGRFSGRQFSNSRSEMNVSTLELGDSALYLCASSLVGTPIDGHNEQFFGPGTRLTVL.

The sample holds a few counts of this clone. V and J are TRBV7-2 and TRBJ1-1, with D uncertain. The length of the CDR3 is 12 residues. Per the germline V gene, CDR1 is SGHTA and CDR2 is FQGNSA. V was trimmed by 6 bases and J by 6 bases, leaving 11 bases between them. CDR3 nucleotide sequence: TGTGCCAGCAGACAAAGGAGCCCTGAAGCTTTCTTT. It is translated as CASRQRSPEAFF.

This clone is classed as medium-sized (0.01 to 0.1%). The chain combines TRBV18 with TRBJ1-2, with a possible D match to TRBD1 (6 bases). The germline V gene encodes CDR1 KGHSH and CDR2 LQKENI. V dropped 6 bases and J dropped 0 bases, with 14 bases sitting between them. The CDR3 loop spans 15 amino acids. The CDR3 here is CASSSDRSANYGYTF. In DNA form, the CDR3 reads TGTGCCAGCTCGTCCGACAGGAGTGCTAACTATGGCTACACCTTC.

Only a few counts were recorded for this clone. V is TRBV27 and J is TRBJ1-1, with a tentative D call TRBD1 (5 bases). Trimming pared 0 bases from V and 7 bases from J, leaving 12 bases between. CDR1 is MNHEY and CDR2 is SMNVEV in the germline V gene (reference sequence). The CDR3 runs to 14 residues. The CDR3 nucleotides are TGTGCCAGCAGTTTATCGGGGCGGGGGGTTGAAGCTTTCTTT. Encoded protein: CASSLSGRGVEAFF.

This chain joins TRBV20-1 and TRBJ2-3; TRBD2 might be the D (5 bases). Trimming cost V 6 bases and J 5 bases, with 12 bases left between them. This CDR3 has 12 residues. Germline V gene data show CDR1 as DFQATT and CDR2 as SNEGSKA (reference sequence). Written as DNA, the CDR3 is TGCAGTGCCGGTCCGGCGGGAGATACGCAGTATTTT. This gives the protein CSAGPAGDTQYF.

The gene calls are TRBV11-3 and TRBJ2-2; no clear D gene. Deletions cut 5 bases from V and 8 bases from J, with 12 bases between. The germline gives CDR1 SGHNT, CDR2 YENEEA. This CDR3 spans 13 amino acids. CDR3 DNA sequence: TGTGCCAGCAGCCCCCCCCTTGGAGGGGAGCTGTTTTTT. Translated, it gives CASSPPLGGELFF.

The table lists this clone with a few counts. The chain couples TRBV28 to TRBJ2-3; no clear D gene. This CDR3 comprises 14 residues. The germline gives CDR1 MDHEN, CDR2 SYDVKM. V lost 5 bases and J lost 6, with 15 bases in between. The CDR3 is CASSAADHQDTQYF. CDR3 nucleotides: TGTGCCAGCAGTGCCGCCGACCATCAGGATACGCAGTATTTT.

The chain carries TRBV11-3 and TRBJ1-5; 11 nucleotides align to TRBD1. Germline trimming cut 3 bases from V and 9 bases from J; bases unmatched to any gene: 10. CDR1 is SGHNT and CDR2 is YENEEA in the germline V gene. CDR3 length: 16 amino acids. The CDR3 DNA reads as TGTGCCAGCAGCTTTGGAGGGACAGGGGGTCCCTGGCCCCAGCATTTT. Its translation: CASSFGGTGGPWPQHF. The complete variable domain, with remaining parts taken from reference TRBV11-3 and TRBJ1-5, reads EAGVVQSPRYKIIEKKQPVAFWCNPISGHNTLYWYLQNLGQGPELLIRYENEEAVDDSQLPKDRFSAERLKGVDSTLKIQPAELGDSAVYLCASSFGGTGGPWPQHFGDGTRLSIL.

By its share, this clone is medium-sized. J is TRBJ1-3 and V is TRBV10-1; D gene unclear. The length of the CDR3 is 15 residues. The V and J ends lost 3 bases and 0 bases respectively, with 9 bases between them. Per germline, CDR1 WNHNN and CDR2 SYGVQD (reference sequence). For the CDR3, the DNA is TGCGCCAGCAGTGACCCGGGAAGCTCTGGAAACACCATATATTTT. Its translation is CASSDPGSSGNTIYF.

This clone turned up a few times. A read error may produce the germline difference seen at one junction end. The gene calls are TRBV6-6 and TRBJ2-7, with D unresolved. CDR1 is MNHNY, CDR2 SVGAGI, per germline (reference sequence). The CDR3 is 13 amino acids. The CDR3 bases are TGTGCCAGTAGTTATGGCCTGAACTACGAGCAGTACTTC. This sequence encodes CASSYGLNYEQYF.

This clone is classed as medium-sized. The chain recombines TRBV20-1 with TRBJ2-3, with 8 bases fitting TRBD2. The V gene's germline CDR1 is DFQATT and CDR2 SNEGSKA (reference sequence). The junction had 4 bases not matched to a gene; V was cut back by 3 bases and J by 5 bases. The CDR3 totals 13 residues. The CDR3 protein is CSASGGAEDTQYF. The CDR3 region has the DNA TGCAGTGCTAGCGGGGGGGCGGAAGATACGCAGTATTTT.

This chain uses TRBV5-1 with TRBJ1-2, with unresolved D. Germline CDR1 is SGHRS and CDR2 is YFSETQ. This CDR3 spans 16 amino acids. The germline V and J ends were trimmed by 0 bases and 7 bases, with 19 bases remaining between them. CDR3 bases: TGCGCCAGCAGCTTGGATCAAGGAGGCTCGGTCGGTGGCTACACCTTC. Translation gives CASSLDQGGSVGGYTF.

J is TRBJ2-3 and V is TRBV14; no clear D gene. Germline V gene data show CDR1 as SGHDN and CDR2 as FVKESK. This CDR3 spans 16 amino acids. Trimming pared 1 base from V and 4 bases from J, leaving 15 bases between. The CDR3 sequence is CASSQVFRRIADTQYF. CDR3 nucleotides: TGTGCCAGCAGCCAAGTTTTCAGAAGGATCGCAGATACGCAGTATTTT.

The sample holds many counts of this clone. The sample holds other DNA sequences that translate to the same CDR3. The chain joins TRBV18 to TRBJ1-1; no clear D. The length of the CDR3 is 16 residues. Trimming stripped 3 bases from V and 0 bases from J, with 14 bases between. Germline-derived CDR1 and CDR2 are KGHSH and LQKENI. CDR3: CASSPIPGPLNTEAFF. CDR3 nucleotides: TGTGCCAGCTCACCTATCCCCGGGCCGTTGAACACTGAAGCTTTCTTT.

This clone was detected only once. One end of the junction varies from germline; a read error may be responsible. V is TRBV20-1 and J is TRBJ2-7; unclear D gene. Germline CDR1 is DFQATT and CDR2 is SNEGSKA (reference sequence). This CDR3 contains 12 residues. CDR3 region: CSAPNQIGEQYF. CDR3 DNA sequence: TGCAGTGCCCCTAATCAAATCGGCGAGCAGTACTTT.

This clone was picked up a small number of times. The V gene is TRBV6-2 or TRBV6-3, the J gene TRBJ2-7, with 10 nucleotides matching TRBD2. Per germline, CDR1 MNHEY and CDR2 SVGEGT. V shed 7 bases, J shed 3 bases, and the junction held 12 bases outside the gene matches. The length of the CDR3 is 16 residues. CDR3 in DNA: TGTGCCAGCATCCACCGGCTAGCGGGAGAAGGCTACGAGCAGTACTTC. Protein: CASIHRLAGEGYEQYF.

This clone was detected a few times. The J gene is TRBJ2-7, the V gene TRBV25-1; D gene ambiguous. Germline assignment: CDR1 MGHDK and CDR2 SYGVNS. The CDR3 extends over 11 amino acids. Trimming stripped 3 bases from V and 0 bases from J, with 0 bases between. The CDR3 loop is CASSDSYEQYF. The CDR3 DNA reads TGTGCCAGCAGTGACTCCTACGAGCAGTACTTC.